This TCR beta chain is drawn from a study of blood T cell repertoires in COVID-19. Per germline, CDR1 SGHNT and CDR2 YYREEE (reference sequence). V lost 0 bases and J 5 bases, leaving 14 bases between the germline ends. The length of the CDR3 is 15 residues. Original methodology: Reference gene primer amplification gave nucleated cell count estimates. Clones were read by immunoSEQ multiplex PCR, and TCRdb kept only the in-frame ones, dropping some. For V, J and clone size, that table is used; D and trimming come from the DNA. The data show under 300,000 clones, roughly 86% seen once. Sequenced sample: peripheral blood. The chain links TRBV5-4 to TRBJ1-2; D uncertain. The source of this sequence is a man older than 75 with acute or convalescent COVID-19. For the CDR3, the DNA is TGTGCCAGCAGCTTGGGAGGGAGGGATACGTATGGCTACACCTTC. Amino acid sequence: CASSLGGRDTYGYTF.